These T cell receptor beta chains were read from a single sample in a study of cytomegalovirus exposure and HLA in healthy donors. Profiling relied on immunoSEQ multiplex PCR, and the TCRdb table lists in-frame clones only, not all of them. Found here are some 90,000 clones, about 74% of them singletons; the top ten hold about 3%. Sequences were obtained from PBMCs. These receptors came from a man in his forties in good health and CMV-seronegative. Both conserved end residues are part of each CDR3. A D gene is named only where the DNA matches it firmly. A row's size may be missing; if present it is once, few, many or a size class.

cdr3_aa | cdr3_nt | j_call | clone_size | v_call | d_call
CASSEWAEETQYF | TGTGCCAGCAGTGAATGGGCAGAAGAGACCCAGTACTTC | TRBJ2-5 | NA | TRBV6-1 | NA
CASSQGGLLSYNSPLHF | TGCGCCAGCAGCCAAGGAGGGCTACTCTCCTATAATTCACCCCTCCACTTT | TRBJ1-6 | NA | TRBV4-3 | NA
CASSSLAGSHEQYF | TGTGCCAGCAGTTCCCTAGCGGGGTCCCACGAGCAGTACTTC | TRBJ2-7 | once | TRBV6-5 | TRBD2
CASSYGTGAMGYGYTF | TGTGCCAGCAGTTACGGGACAGGGGCCATGGGCTATGGCTACACCTTC | TRBJ1-2 | NA | TRBV6-6 | TRBD1
CASSFRDRTYPGNQPQHF | TGTGCCAGCAGCTTCCGGGACAGAACATATCCGGGCAATCAGCCCCAGCATTTT | TRBJ1-5 | few | TRBV5-6 | TRBD1
CASSLREPDTQYF | TGTGCCAGCAGCTTAAGAGAGCCAGATACGCAGTATTTT | TRBJ2-3 | few | TRBV5-8 | NA
CASILARTGSYEQYF | TGTGCCAGCATCCTCGCCCGGACAGGTTCCTACGAGCAGTACTTC | TRBJ2-7 | NA | TRBV5-6 | TRBD1
CASSQGDRRYGYTF | TGCGCCAGCAGCCAAGGGGACAGACGCTATGGCTACACCTTC | TRBJ1-2 | once | TRBV4-1 | TRBD1
CASSALAGSTDTQYF | TGTGCCAGCAGCGCCTTAGCGGGAAGCACAGATACGCAGTATTTT | TRBJ2-3 | once | TRBV7-9 | TRBD2
CASSQVELKGPSPGELFF | TGCGCCAGCAGCCAAGTGGAGCTAAAGGGGCCAAGCCCCGGGGAGCTGTTTTTT | TRBJ2-2 | NA | TRBV4-1 | NA
CASSRGTSGGETQYF | TGTGCCAGTAGTAGGGGGACTAGCGGGGGAGAGACCCAGTACTTC | TRBJ2-5 | NA | TRBV19 | TRBD2
CASAGGASQYF | TGTGCCAGCGCAGGGGGTGCCTCCCAGTACTTC | TRBJ2-7 | NA | TRBV6-5 | TRBD1
CASSLGLTDNYGYTF | TGTGCCAGCAGCTTAGGCCTCACTGATAACTATGGCTACACCTTC | TRBJ1-2 | NA | TRBV13 | NA
CASSPTTGLDEKLFF | TGTGCCAGCAGCCCCACGACAGGGTTGGATGAAAAACTGTTTTTT | TRBJ1-4 | once | TRBV11-2 | TRBD1
CATTMTETYEQYF | TGTGCCACCACTATGACGGAGACCTACGAGCAGTACTTC | TRBJ2-7 | few | TRBV6-1 | NA
CASSPPNGELFF | TGTGCCAGCAGTCCTCCTAACGGGGAGCTGTTTTTT | TRBJ2-2 | few | TRBV28 | NA
CASSSRSRVQAFF | TGTGCCAGCAGCTCACGCAGCAGGGTTCAAGCTTTCTTT | TRBJ1-1 | NA | TRBV7-8 | NA
CASKEPTSGGNQPQHF | TGTGCCAGCAAGGAGCCCACGTCGGGGGGAAATCAGCCCCAGCATTTT | TRBJ1-5 | few | TRBV2 | NA
CASRPGQGRPYEQYF | TGTGCCAGCAGACCCGGACAGGGTCGACCCTACGAGCAGTACTTC | TRBJ2-7 | NA | TRBV6-1 | TRBD1
CASSSAGINSPLHF | TGTGCCAGCAGTTCAGCCGGGATTAATTCACCCCTCCACTTT | TRBJ1-6 | NA | TRBV9 | NA
CASSVRDRETQYF | TGTGCCAGCAGCGTCCGGGACAGAGAGACCCAGTACTTC | TRBJ2-5 | NA | TRBV7-2 | TRBD1
CASSQGEGQGRNEQYF | TGTGCCAGCAGCCAAGGAGAAGGACAGGGACGGAACGAGCAGTACTTC | TRBJ2-7 | once | TRBV4-2 | TRBD1
CASSRVGQGAFYEQYF | TGTGCCAGCAGCCGGGTAGGGCAGGGGGCCTTCTACGAGCAGTACTTC | TRBJ2-7 | NA | TRBV27 | TRBD1
CASSSGLNTEAFF | TGTGCCAGCAGTTCCGGACTTAACACTGAAGCTTTCTTT | TRBJ1-1 | NA | TRBV7-2 | NA
CASSQPGTEEAFF | TGTGCCAGCAGCCAACCTGGGACAGAAGAAGCTTTCTTT | TRBJ1-1 | NA | TRBV4-2 | TRBD1
CASSPARTGMGYGYTF | TGTGCCAGCAGCCCCGCAAGGACAGGGATGGGCTATGGCTACACCTTC | TRBJ1-2 | NA | TRBV7-2 | TRBD1
CASSPREYGYTF | TGTGCCAGCAGCCCCCGAGAGTATGGCTACACCTTC | TRBJ1-2 | few | TRBV7-2 | NA
CAISELAGWETQYF | TGTGCCATCAGTGAGCTAGCGGGGTGGGAGACCCAGTACTTC | TRBJ2-5 | few | TRBV10-3 | TRBD2
CASSFRTGGGELFF | TGCGCCAGCAGCTTTCGGACAGGGGGCGGTGAGCTGTTTTTT | TRBJ2-2 | NA | TRBV5-1 | TRBD1
CASSLTPDRADTQYF | TGTGCCAGCAGCTTAACCCCCGACCGGGCAGATACGCAGTATTTT | TRBJ2-3 | NA | TRBV7-3 | NA
CASSAGITYEQYF | TGTGCCAGTAGTGCCGGGATTACCTACGAGCAGTACTTC | TRBJ2-7 | NA | TRBV19 | NA
CASSYYNEQFF | TGTGCCAGCAGTTACTACAATGAGCAGTTCTTC | TRBJ2-1 | NA | TRBV14 | NA
CASSFGGRNNQPQHF | TGTGCCAGCAGCTTCGGGGGACGGAACAATCAGCCCCAGCATTTT | TRBJ1-5 | NA | TRBV5-4 | NA
CASSYLLNEQFF | TGTGCCAGCAGTTATCTTCTCAATGAGCAGTTCTTC | TRBJ2-1 | NA | TRBV7-9 | NA
CASSQAAGETQYF | TGCGCCAGCAGCCAAGCCGCCGGAGAGACCCAGTACTTC | TRBJ2-5 | NA | TRBV4-3 | NA
CASSLTFLTGPNVGEQFF | TGTGCCAGCAGCTTAACTTTTTTGACAGGCCCTAACGTAGGTGAGCAGTTCTTC | TRBJ2-1 | few | TRBV7-9 | NA
CASGNRDKTEAFF | TGTGCCAGTGGAAACCGGGACAAAACTGAAGCTTTCTTT | TRBJ1-1 | NA | TRBV19 | NA
CASSGTGRSPLHF | TGTGCCAGCAGCGGGACAGGGAGATCACCCCTCCACTTT | TRBJ1-6 | NA | TRBV5-8 | TRBD1
CASSPTGLNDGYTF | TGTGCCAGCAGTCCCACAGGTCTTAACGATGGCTACACCTTC | TRBJ1-2 | NA | TRBV6-5 | NA
CASREGQGTYNEQFF | TGCGCCAGCAGAGAGGGACAGGGAACATACAATGAGCAGTTCTTC | TRBJ2-1 | once | TRBV4-3 | TRBD1
CASRVDRDQPQHF | TGTGCCAGTAGAGTTGACAGGGATCAGCCCCAGCATTTT | TRBJ1-5 | NA | TRBV19 | TRBD1
CASSPPRKGLAGPAYEQYF | TGTGCCAGCAGCCCTCCCCGGAAGGGGCTAGCGGGACCTGCCTACGAGCAGTACTTC | TRBJ2-7 | NA | TRBV11-2 | TRBD2
CASRPTAQETQYF | TGCGCCAGCAGACCGACAGCCCAAGAGACCCAGTACTTC | TRBJ2-5 | NA | TRBV5-1 | NA
CASSLVSGSYYGYTF | TGTGCCAGCAGCTTGGTGTCAGGATCCTACTATGGCTACACCTTC | TRBJ1-2 | NA | TRBV5-6 | NA
CASSRSLLEPYNEQFF | TGCGCCAGCAGCCGCTCCCTGTTAGAGCCCTACAATGAGCAGTTCTTC | TRBJ2-1 | NA | TRBV4-3 | NA
CASSSQQGQGGGYTF | TGTGCCAGCAGCTCCCAACAGGGCCAGGGGGGTGGCTACACCTTC | TRBJ1-2 | NA | TRBV5-4 | TRBD1
CASSFIGGGLDEQFF | TGTGCCAGCAGCTTTATCGGGGGGGGGTTGGATGAGCAGTTCTTC | TRBJ2-1 | NA | TRBV5-5 | TRBD2
CASSKMTGGDTEAFF | TGTGCCAGCAGCAAGATGACAGGGGGTGACACTGAAGCTTTCTTT | TRBJ1-1 | NA | TRBV7-2 | TRBD1
CASSLAASGGAGQETQYF | TGTGCCAGCAGCTTAGCGGCTAGCGGGGGGGCGGGACAAGAGACCCAGTACTTC | TRBJ2-5 | NA | TRBV7-6 | TRBD2